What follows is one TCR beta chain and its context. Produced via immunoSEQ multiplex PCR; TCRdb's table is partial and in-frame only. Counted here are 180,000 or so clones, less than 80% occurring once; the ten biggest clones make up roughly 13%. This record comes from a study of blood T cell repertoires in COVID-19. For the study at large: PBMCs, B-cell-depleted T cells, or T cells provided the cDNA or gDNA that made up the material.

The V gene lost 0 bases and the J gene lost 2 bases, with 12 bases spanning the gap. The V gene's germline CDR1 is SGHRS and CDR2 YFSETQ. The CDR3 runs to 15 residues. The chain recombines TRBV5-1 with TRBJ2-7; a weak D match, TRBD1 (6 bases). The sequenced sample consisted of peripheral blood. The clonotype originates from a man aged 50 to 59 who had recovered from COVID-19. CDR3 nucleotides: TGCGCCAGCAGCTTGGGACAGGAGAGCACCTACGAGCAGTACTTC. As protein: CASSLGQESTYEQYF.